By frequency in the sample, the clone carrying this TCR beta chain is large. These data belong to a study of tumor-infiltrating lymphocytes in oesophageal squamous cell carcinoma. Germline values: CDR1 SEHNR, CDR2 FQNEAQ (reference sequence). This CDR3 has 14 amino acids. Trimming took 1 base from V and 0 from J, leaving 7 bases between them. TCRdb passed the PCR reads through MiXCR, listing each CDR3 protein once. The profile shows more than 15,000 distinct CDR3 sequences, around 41% of them singletons. The V gene is TRBV7-9, the J gene TRBJ2-7; no clear D gene. The clonotype originates from a male donor with esophageal squamous cell carcinoma. The material sequenced was normal esophageal tissue next to the tumor. The CDR3 here is CASSLVGSSYEQYF. CDR3 DNA sequence: TGTGCCAGCAGCTTAGTCGGCAGCTCCTACGAGCAGTACTTC. The whole variable domain, remainder taken from reference TRBV7-9 and TRBJ2-7, is DTGVSQNPRHKITKRGQNVTFRCDPISEHNRLYWYRQTLGQGPEFLTYFQNEAQLEKSRLLSDRFSAERPKGSFSTLEIQRTEQGDSAMYLCASSLVGSSYEQYFGPGTRLTVT.